Described below is a single T cell receptor beta chain sequence and its context. This entry comes from a study of blood T cell repertoires in COVID-19. Study-level background: From T cells, B-cell-depleted T cells, or PBMCs came the material, which was cDNA or gDNA.

Authors' processing steps: Estimates of nucleated cell counts were drawn from the amplification of reference gene primers. Repertoires were generated with immunoSEQ multiplex PCR, while TCRdb's copy carries only in-frame clones and drops some. That table supplies the V and J calls and clone size; D and trimming were determined from the DNA. This sample has around 300,000 clones, with 89% found just once. This receptor was obtained from a woman in her forties who had recovered from COVID-19. The sample taken for sequencing was peripheral blood.

The CDR3 protein is CASSPTSGSNEQFF. Written as DNA, the CDR3 is TGTGCCAGCAGCCCGACTAGCGGGAGTAATGAGCAGTTCTTC. The genes are TRBV11-2 and TRBJ2-1; 12 bases are shared with TRBD2. The CDR3 length is 14 residues. The germline V gene encodes CDR1 SGHAT and CDR2 FQNNGV. V was pared by 5 bases and J by 7 bases, with 3 bases of the junction left unmatched.